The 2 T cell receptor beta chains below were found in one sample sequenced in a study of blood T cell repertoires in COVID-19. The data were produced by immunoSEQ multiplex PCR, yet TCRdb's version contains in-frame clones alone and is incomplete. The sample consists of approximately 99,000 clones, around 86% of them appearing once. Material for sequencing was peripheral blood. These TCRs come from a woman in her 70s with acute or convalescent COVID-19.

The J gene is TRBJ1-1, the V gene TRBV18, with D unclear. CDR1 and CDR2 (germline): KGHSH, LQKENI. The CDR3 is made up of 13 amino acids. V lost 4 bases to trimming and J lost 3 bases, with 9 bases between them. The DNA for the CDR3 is TGTGCCAGCTCACTGTCGGTAGACACTGAAGCTTTCTTT. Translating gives CASSLSVDTEAFF.

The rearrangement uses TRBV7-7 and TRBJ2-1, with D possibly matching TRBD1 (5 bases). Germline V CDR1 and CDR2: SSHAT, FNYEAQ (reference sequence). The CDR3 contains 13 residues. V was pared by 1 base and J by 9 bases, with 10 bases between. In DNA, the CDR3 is TGTGCCAGCAGCTTAGTCGGGCAGGGTGAGCAGTTCTTC. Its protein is CASSLVGQGEQFF.